Below are 4 T cell receptor beta chains sequenced from a single sample in a study of technical replicates of blood from a few donors. Produced via immunoSEQ multiplex PCR; TCRdb's table is partial and in-frame only. The table lists under 95,000 clones, 90% to 95% of them singletons, with around 0.25% in the top ten. The sample comprised T cells isolated from PBMCs. The receptors were gathered from a human donor in good health.

This clone was picked up one time. The chain employs TRBV29-1 and TRBJ1-2; TRBD1 might be the D (5 bases). V lost 2 bases, J lost 4 bases, and 14 bases lay in between. CDR3 length: 14 amino acids. The V gene's germline CDR1 is SQVTM and CDR2 ANQGSEA. Written as DNA, the CDR3 is TGCAGCGTTGAATCGGGGGTACAGACCTATGGCTACACCTTC. Translation gives CSVESGVQTYGYTF.

V and J are TRBV21-1 and TRBJ1-4; TRBD1 was called by the table and not checked on the DNA. TRBV21-1 is a known pseudogene. This CDR3 has 15 residues. CDR3 sequence: CASTLRGMANEKLFF. CDR3 nucleotides: TGTGCCAGCACTCTAAGGGGGATGGCTAATGAAAAACTGTTTTTT.

The chain couples TRBV2 to TRBJ1-5; TRBD1 matches 8 bases. Trimming took 5 bases from V and 7 from J; bases not matched to a gene: 7. CDR1 is SNHLY and CDR2 is FYNNEI in the germline V gene. This CDR3 region has 14 residues. The CDR3 loop reads CASSLGQGGQPQHF. The CDR3 nucleotides read TGTGCCAGCAGTCTAGGACAGGGAGGACAGCCCCAGCATTTT.

The chain couples TRBV30 to TRBJ2-5; 8 positions match TRBD2. The CDR3 is 15 amino acids. With 4 bases clipped from V and 5 bases from J, the junction kept 12 bases outside the gene matches. Germline CDR1 is GTSNPN and CDR2 is SVGIG (reference sequence). CDR3 nucleotide sequence: TGTGCCTGGACGATCGGGGGGGCTCTTACGGAGACCCAGTACTTC. Translation gives CAWTIGGALTETQYF.